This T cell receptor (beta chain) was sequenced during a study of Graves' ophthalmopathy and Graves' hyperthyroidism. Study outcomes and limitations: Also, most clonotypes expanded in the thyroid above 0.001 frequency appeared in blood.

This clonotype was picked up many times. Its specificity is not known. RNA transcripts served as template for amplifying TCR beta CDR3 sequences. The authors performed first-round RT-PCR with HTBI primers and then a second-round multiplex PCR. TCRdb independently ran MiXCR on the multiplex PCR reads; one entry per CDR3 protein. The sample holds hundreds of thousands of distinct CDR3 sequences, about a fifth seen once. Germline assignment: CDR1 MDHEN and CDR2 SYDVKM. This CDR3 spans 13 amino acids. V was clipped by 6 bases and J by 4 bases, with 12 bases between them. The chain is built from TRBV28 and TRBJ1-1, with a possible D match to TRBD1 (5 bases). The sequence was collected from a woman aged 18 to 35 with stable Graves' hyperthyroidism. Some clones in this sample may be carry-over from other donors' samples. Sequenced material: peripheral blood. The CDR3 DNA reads TGTGCCAGCAGAAGGGGAGCCGGCACTGAAGCTTTCTTT. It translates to CASRRGAGTEAFF.